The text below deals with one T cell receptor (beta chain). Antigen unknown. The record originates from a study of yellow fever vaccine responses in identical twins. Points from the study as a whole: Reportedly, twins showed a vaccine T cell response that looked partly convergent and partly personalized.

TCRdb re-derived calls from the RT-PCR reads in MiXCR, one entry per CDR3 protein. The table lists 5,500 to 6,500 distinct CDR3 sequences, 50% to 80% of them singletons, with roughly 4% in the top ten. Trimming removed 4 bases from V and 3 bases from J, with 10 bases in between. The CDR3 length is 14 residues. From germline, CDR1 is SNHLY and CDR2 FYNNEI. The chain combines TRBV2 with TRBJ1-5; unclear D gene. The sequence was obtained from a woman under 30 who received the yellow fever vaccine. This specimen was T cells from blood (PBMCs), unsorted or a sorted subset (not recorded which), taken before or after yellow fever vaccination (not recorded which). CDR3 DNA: TGTGCCAGCAGTGGCATGGCCTTCAATCAGCCCCAGCATTTT. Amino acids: CASSGMAFNQPQHF.